The 32 T cell receptor beta chains given below trace back to one sample, sequenced in a study of blood T cell repertoires in COVID-19. Profiling relied on immunoSEQ multiplex PCR, and the TCRdb table lists in-frame clones only, not all of them. The sample has 100,000 or so clones, 65% to 90% seen once. The material sequenced was peripheral blood. These receptors all come from a man in his sixties with acute or convalescent COVID-19.

J is TRBJ2-2 and V is TRBV19; the match to TRBD1 covers 9 bases. The CDR3 is 16 amino acids. J lost 0 bases, V lost 6 bases, and 5 bases had no gene match. The V gene's germline CDR1 is LNHDA and CDR2 SQIVND (reference sequence). In DNA, the CDR3 is TGTGCCAGTAGCACACAGGGGGCGTCGAACACCGGGGAGCTGTTTTTT. This gives the protein CASSTQGASNTGELFF.

This chain joins TRBV7-8 and TRBJ2-1; 8 bases line up with TRBD2. Looked up from germline, CDR1 is SGHVS and CDR2 is FQNEAQ. V gave up 4 bases and J gave up 7 bases; unmatched junction bases: 6. The CDR3 sequence is 14 residues long. The CDR3 DNA reads as TGTGCCAGCAGCTCGACTAGCGTGAAGAATGAGCAGTTCTTC. It translates to CASSSTSVKNEQFF.

This clone was recorded only once. The chain carries TRBV5-5 and TRBJ2-5, with 7 bases that match TRBD2. The CDR3 has 17 residues. Unmatched junction bases numbered 9, after V lost 1 base and J lost 0 bases. Germline assignment: CDR1 SGHKS and CDR2 YYEKEE (reference sequence). The CDR3 is CASSLQGRVRNQETQYF. CDR3 DNA: TGTGCCAGCAGCTTGCAAGGGAGGGTAAGAAACCAAGAGACCCAGTACTTC.

J is TRBJ2-3 and V is TRBV11-3, with 10 bases aligning to TRBD2. Unmatched junction bases numbered 7, after V lost 1 base and J lost 3 bases. Germline V gene data show CDR1 as SGHNT and CDR2 as YENEEA. The CDR3 spans 17 residues. Written as DNA, the CDR3 is TGTGCCAGCAGCTTAGGTCTAGCGGGGGCCGAGACAGATACGCAGTATTTT. It is translated as CASSLGLAGAETDTQYF.

Written as DNA, the CDR3 is TGTGCCAGCAGAGCCGGACAGGGTTTCTATGGCTACACCTTC. Its protein product is CASRAGQGFYGYTF. The V gene is TRBV2, the J gene TRBJ1-2; 8 nucleotides align to TRBD1. The V and J ends lost 6 bases and 4 bases, in that order; junction bases with no gene match: 7. Germline-derived CDR1 and CDR2 are SNHLY and FYNNEI. The CDR3 is 14 amino acids.

The chain joins TRBV5-1 to TRBJ1-5; TRBD1 agrees at 10 bases. This CDR3 contains 15 residues. CDR1 is SGHRS and CDR2 is YFSETQ in the germline V gene. J gave up 6 bases and V 4 bases, and 7 bases lay outside the gene matches. CDR3 DNA: TGCGCCAGCAGCGTTGGGACAGGGGAGGCTCAGCCCCAGCATTTT. This encodes CASSVGTGEAQPQHF. Based on the CDR3 plus reference TRBV5-1 and TRBJ1-5, the full variable domain is KAGVTQTPRYLIKTRGQQVTLSCSPISGHRSVSWYQQTPGQGLQFLFEYFSETQRNKGNFPGRFSGRQFSNSRSEMNVSTLELGDSALYLCASSVGTGEAQPQHFGDGTRLSIL.

The chain links TRBV6-1 to TRBJ2-7; 8 positions match TRBD1. Losses at the gene ends were 2 bases for V and 8 bases for J; bases not matched to a gene: 8. Germline CDR1 MNHNS, CDR2 SASEGT. The CDR3 has 14 amino acids. The CDR3 region has the DNA TGTGCCAGCAGTGAAAATCTAGGGACAGGAAAGCAGTACTTC. Amino acid sequence: CASSENLGTGKQYF.

This clone was counted between two and nine times. The chain joins TRBV27 to TRBJ1-6, with D perhaps TRBD1 (6 bases). V lost 3 bases, J lost 9 bases, and 15 bases lay in between. Germline CDR1 and CDR2: MNHEY and SMNVEV (reference sequence). This CDR3 region has 15 residues. The CDR3 protein is CASSLALGAGSPLHF. In DNA, the CDR3 is TGTGCCAGCAGTTTGGCTCTGGGGGCAGGTTCACCCCTCCACTTT.

V is TRBV29-1 and J is TRBJ1-1; tentative D call: TRBD1 (6 bases). With 7 bases removed from V and 1 base from J, the gap between germline ends came to 16 bases. CDR3 length: 14 residues. CDR1 and CDR2 (germline): SQVTM, ANQGSEA. The CDR3 DNA is TGCAGCGCTGGGGCCCAGGGGCGGAACACTGAAGCTTTCTTT. As protein: CSAGAQGRNTEAFF.

This clone was found a few times. The chain couples TRBV7-9 to TRBJ1-6; D is unresolved. V was cut by 4 bases and J by 8 bases, with 15 bases left in between. The CDR3 covers 15 residues. The germline gives CDR1 SEHNR, CDR2 FQNEAQ (reference sequence). In DNA, the CDR3 is TGTGCCAGCAGCTCAGCGACTGGCGGATATTCACCCCTCCACTTT. Its translation is CASSSATGGYSPLHF.

The table lists this clone with a few counts. The genes are TRBV14 and TRBJ2-5; 8 nucleotides match TRBD1. Germline CDR1 reads SGHDN; CDR2 reads FVKESK. The CDR3 sequence is 16 residues long. The J segment lost 1 base and the V segment lost 4 bases, leaving 8 bases of the junction unmatched. CDR3 DNA: TGTGCCAGCAGCCTCACGACAGGGGTCCTCCAAGAGACCCAGTACTTC. It specifies CASSLTTGVLQETQYF.

The chain couples TRBV9 to TRBJ2-2; D might be TRBD2 (6 bases). There are 16 residues in the CDR3. Per germline, CDR1 SGDLS and CDR2 YYNGEE. V lost 2 bases and J 3 bases, leaving 14 bases between the germline ends. As DNA, the CDR3 is TGTGCCAGCAGCGTTCAGGATAGCGGAGACACCGGGGAGCTGTTTTTT. Residues: CASSVQDSGDTGELFF.

The CDR3 DNA sequence: TGTGCCTGGAGTGATTGGGGAGGCTACGAGCAGTACTTC. Translation: CAWSDWGGYEQYF. This rearrangement joins TRBV30 to TRBJ2-7; D is possibly TRBD2 (6 bases). The germline CDR1 and CDR2 sequences are GTSNPN and SVGIG (reference sequence). This CDR3 spans 13 amino acids. V lost 1 base to trimming and J lost 3 bases, with 10 bases between them.

This sequence joins TRBV30 and TRBJ2-2, with 10 bases matching TRBD1. V lost 3 bases, J lost 5 bases, and 6 bases stayed unmatched. Germline CDR1 and CDR2: GTSNPN and SVGIG (reference sequence). The CDR3 is 15 residues long. The CDR3 sequence is CAWSDRGLGTGELFF. The CDR3 nucleotides are TGTGCCTGGAGCGACAGGGGGCTGGGGACCGGGGAGCTGTTTTTT.

The chain has TRBV9 and TRBJ2-1, with TRBD2 matching 12 bases. CDR1 and CDR2 from the germline V gene are SGDLS and YYNGEE. This CDR3 comprises 21 residues. J lost 7 bases, V lost 0 bases, and 20 bases had no gene match. CDR3 protein: CASSVASRTASGRAWDNEQFF. CDR3 bases: TGTGCCAGCAGCGTAGCGTCCCGGACTGCTAGCGGGAGGGCCTGGGATAATGAGCAGTTCTTC.

J is TRBJ2-5 and V is TRBV7-2; 9 bases match TRBD2. The length of the CDR3 is 14 residues. Germline trimming cut 5 bases from V and 2 bases from J; bases unmatched to any gene: 3. Germline V gene sequence: CDR1 SGHTA, CDR2 FQGNSA. The DNA for the CDR3 is TGTGCCAGCAGCCTTAGCGGGGGACAAGAGACCCAGTACTTC. Its translation is CASSLSGGQETQYF.

This rearrangement joins TRBV30 to TRBJ1-6; TRBD1 matches at 8 bases. Germline CDR1 is GTSNPN and CDR2 is SVGIG (reference sequence). V gave up 1 base and J gave up 10 bases; unmatched junction bases: 3. CDR3 length: 13 residues. The CDR3 reads CAWSEQGGSPLHF. In DNA form, the CDR3 reads TGTGCCTGGAGTGAACAGGGGGGATCACCCCTCCACTTT.

This chain joins TRBV18 and TRBJ2-2, with unresolved D. Germline V CDR1 and CDR2: KGHSH, LQKENI. The CDR3 runs to 14 residues. V was clipped by 5 bases and J by 3 bases, with 10 bases between them. In nucleotides, the CDR3 is TGTGCCAGCTCAATCTCCACTTACACCGGGGAGCTGTTTTTT. Translating it yields CASSISTYTGELFF.

The chain couples TRBV10-2 to TRBJ2-3; D might be TRBD2 (6 bases). CDR1 WSHSY and CDR2 SAAADI come from the germline V gene. Trimming removed 6 bases at V and 3 bases at J, with 16 bases between. This CDR3 spans 15 amino acids. CDR3 residues: CASRLSSEYTDTQYF. The CDR3 DNA sequence: TGCGCCAGCAGGCTGTCTAGCGAGTATACAGATACGCAGTATTTT.

The gene calls are TRBV6-5 and TRBJ1-2, with 8 bases fitting TRBD1. The ends lost 4 bases at V and 4 bases at J; junction bases unmatched: 8. Germline CDR1 and CDR2: MNHEY and SVGAGI. CDR3 length: 15 residues. The CDR3 spells CASSFHGQGGYGYTF. Here the CDR3 DNA reads TGTGCCAGCAGTTTCCACGGACAGGGCGGCTATGGCTACACCTTC.

V and J are TRBV13 and TRBJ2-3, with TRBD1 matching over 7 bases. CDR1 is PRHDT and CDR2 is FYEKMQ in the germline V gene (reference sequence). This CDR3 has 15 amino acids. Trimming at V came to 5 bases and at J to 1 base, leaving 6 bases not matched to a gene. The CDR3 DNA sequence: TGTGCCAGCAGCCCCTCGGACAGGCGCACAGATACGCAGTATTTT. As protein: CASSPSDRRTDTQYF.

This chain uses TRBV21-1 with TRBJ1-4. TRBV21-1 is assigned pseudogene status. CDR3 length: 14 amino acids. The CDR3, as DNA: TGTGCCAGCAGCAAAGAGCCGAGGCGCGAAAAACTGTTTTTT. Encoded protein: CASSKEPRREKLFF.

This chain joins TRBV2 and TRBJ2-7; tentative D call: TRBD1 (5 bases). Between the trimmed V and J ends, which lost 0 bases and 3 bases, there was a span of 9 bases. The CDR3 length is 14 residues. The germline V gene has CDR1 SNHLY and CDR2 FYNNEI. Here the CDR3 reads CASSEAGQYYEQYF. In DNA, the CDR3 is TGTGCCAGCAGTGAAGCGGGGCAGTACTACGAGCAGTACTTC. Complete variable domain (other parts from reference TRBV2 and TRBJ2-7): EPEVTQTPSHQVTQMGQEVILRCVPISNHLYFYWYRQILGQKVEFLVSFYNNEISEKSEIFDDQFSVERPDGSNFTLKIRSTKLEDSAMYFCASSEAGQYYEQYFGPGTRLTVT.

This clone was picked up one time. The chain uses TRBV19 and TRBJ2-3; 15 positions agree with TRBD2. Germline V CDR1 and CDR2: LNHDA, SQIVND (reference sequence). The V and J ends lost 8 bases and 7 bases, in that order; junction bases with no gene match: 7. The CDR3 contains 15 residues. CDR3 sequence reads: CASQPGLAGGYTQYF. The CDR3 region has the DNA TGTGCCAGTCAGCCGGGACTAGCGGGGGGCTATACGCAGTATTTT.

This chain links TRBV4-2 with TRBJ2-5; 7 bases line up with TRBD2. With 1 base clipped from V and 5 bases from J, the junction kept 7 bases outside the gene matches. The CDR3 totals 15 residues. Germline V gene lookup returns CDR1 LGHNA and CDR2 YNFKEQ. Here the CDR3 reads CASSQAREFGETQYF. Written as DNA, the CDR3 is TGTGCCAGCAGCCAAGCGCGGGAGTTTGGCGAGACCCAGTACTTC.

This clone was recorded a few times. J is TRBJ1-1 and V is TRBV6-2 or TRBV6-3; 9 nucleotides align to TRBD1. Germline lookup yields CDR1 MNHEY and CDR2 SVGEGT. The CDR3 covers 15 residues. The V gene end was trimmed by 6 bases and the J gene end by 3 bases; junction bases not matched to a gene: 8. CDR3 DNA sequence: TGTGCCAGCAGACCTAGGGACAGGGATGACACTGAAGCTTTCTTT. Translation gives CASRPRDRDDTEAFF.

In its sample, this clone was seen once. This chain joins TRBV7-2 and TRBJ2-7; perhaps TRBD1 as D (6 bases). The germline CDR1 and CDR2 sequences are SGHTA and FQGNSA. The V end lost 5 bases, the J end lost 4 bases, and 12 bases lay between the germline ends. The CDR3 totals 13 residues. CDR3 nucleotide sequence: TGTGCCAGCAGCCCTCGACAGGTTTACGAGCAGTACTTC. This sequence encodes CASSPRQVYEQYF. Based on the CDR3 plus reference TRBV7-2 and TRBJ2-7, the full variable domain is GAGVSQSPSNKVTEKGKDVELRCDPISGHTALYWYRQSLGQGLEFLIYFQGNSAPDKSGLPSDRFSAERTGGSVSTLTIQRTQQEDSAVYLCASSPRQVYEQYFGPGTRLTVT.

The J gene is TRBJ2-2, the V gene TRBV27, with D perhaps matching TRBD1 (6 bases). Germline assignment: CDR1 MNHEY and CDR2 SMNVEV (reference sequence). V was cut by 0 bases and J by 1 base, with 9 bases left in between. The length of the CDR3 is 16 residues. The CDR3 DNA reads TGTGCCAGCAGTTTATCCGGGACACTGAACACCGGGGAGCTGTTTTTT. This gives the protein CASSLSGTLNTGELFF.

This chain links TRBV7-8 with TRBJ2-3; D is possibly TRBD2 (6 bases). The CDR3 consists of 16 residues. Germline CDR1 is SGHVS and CDR2 is FQNEAQ. The V end lost 5 bases, the J end lost 0 bases, and 15 bases lay between the germline ends. DNA for the CDR3: TGTGCCAGCAGCCCTCTAGCGCCTCTTAGCACAGATACGCAGTATTTT. Translated, it gives CASSPLAPLSTDTQYF. The complete variable domain, with remaining parts taken from reference TRBV7-8 and TRBJ2-3, reads GAGVSQSPRYKVAKRGQDVALRCDPISGHVSLFWYQQALGQGPEFLTYFQNEAQLDKSGLPSDRFFAERPEGSVSTLKIQRTQQEDSAVYLCASSPLAPLSTDTQYFGPGTRLTVL.

The gene calls are TRBV5-1 and TRBJ2-1, with D possibly being TRBD1 (6 bases). CDR1 and CDR2 from the germline V gene are SGHRS and YFSETQ. V lost 6 bases, J lost 7 bases, and 11 bases lay in between. This CDR3 comprises 12 residues. The CDR3 spells CASTRTENEQFF. In DNA, the CDR3 is TGCGCCAGCACCAGGACAGAGAATGAGCAGTTCTTC.

This sequence joins TRBV29-1 and TRBJ2-7; D might be TRBD2 (6 bases). V lost 7 bases, J lost 1 base, and 11 bases lay in between. The CDR3 spans 12 residues. Germline CDR1 and CDR2: SQVTM and ANQGSEA. CDR3 in amino acids: CSAGGASYEQYF. The CDR3 DNA reads as TGCAGCGCCGGGGGTGCTTCCTACGAGCAGTACTTC.

CDR3 nucleotides: TGTGCCAGCAGCTGGTGGACAACCCAAGAGACCCAGTACTTC. It is translated as CASSWWTTQETQYF. The rearrangement links TRBV13 to TRBJ2-5, with D tentatively TRBD1 (5 bases). This CDR3 region has 14 residues. The V end lost 4 bases, the J end lost 1 base, and 10 bases lay between the germline ends. The germline gives CDR1 PRHDT, CDR2 FYEKMQ (reference sequence).